Described below is a single TCR beta chain sequence and its context. This specimen belongs to a study of blood T cell repertoires in COVID-19. Turning to the study itself: From the United States, Italy and Spain came samples of acute and convalescent COVID-19.

Measured with immunoSEQ multiplex PCR; TCRdb has only the in-frame clones, and not every one. The data hold 150,000 to 200,000 clones, with 76% observed a single time. Trimming cost V 7 bases and J 5 bases; bases outside gene matches: 8. The CDR3 loop spans 16 amino acids. Germline values: CDR1 MDHEN, CDR2 SYDVKM. The chain joins TRBV28 to TRBJ2-3; 14 nucleotides align to TRBD2. The receptor's source is a woman between 45 and 65 years old with active or convalescent COVID-19. Sequenced material: peripheral blood. The CDR3 DNA reads as TGTGCCAGCATCCTCCGAGGACTAGCGGGGGGAGATACGCAGTATTTT. Amino acids: CASILRGLAGGDTQYF.